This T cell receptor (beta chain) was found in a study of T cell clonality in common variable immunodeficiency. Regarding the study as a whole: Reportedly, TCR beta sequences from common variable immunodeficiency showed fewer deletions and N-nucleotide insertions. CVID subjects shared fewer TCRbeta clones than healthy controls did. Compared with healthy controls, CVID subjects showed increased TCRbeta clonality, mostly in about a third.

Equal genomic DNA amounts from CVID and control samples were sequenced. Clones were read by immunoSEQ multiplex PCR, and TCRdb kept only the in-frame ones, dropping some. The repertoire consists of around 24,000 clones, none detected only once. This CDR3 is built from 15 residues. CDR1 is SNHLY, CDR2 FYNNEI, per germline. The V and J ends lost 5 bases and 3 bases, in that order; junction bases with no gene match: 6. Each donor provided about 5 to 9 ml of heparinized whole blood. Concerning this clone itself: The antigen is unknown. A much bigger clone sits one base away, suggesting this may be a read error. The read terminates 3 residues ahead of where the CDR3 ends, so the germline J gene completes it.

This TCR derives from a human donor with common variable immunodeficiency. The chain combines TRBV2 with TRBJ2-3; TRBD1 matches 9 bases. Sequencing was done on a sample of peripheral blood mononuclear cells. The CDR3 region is CASSRQGEGTDTQYF. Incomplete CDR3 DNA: TGTGCCAGCAGTCGACAGGGGGAGGGTACAGATACG.